What follows are 30 T cell receptor beta chains derived from one specimen sequenced in a study of regulatory T cells in long-lasting Graves disease. Time point specified: persistent/refractory GD, antithyroid drugs over 5 years with positive TRAb. PBMCs provided the RNA from which the TCR library was made. Investigators prepared the TCR beta libraries by applying iRepertoire HTBI primers and Arm-PCR of CDR3 regions. TCRdb called the multiplex PCR reads again in MiXCR, with one record for every CDR3 protein. Here the sample spans a few hundred thousand distinct CDR3 sequences, around 23% being singletons. The source material was peripheral blood mononuclear cells (PBMCs), sampled when the disease was refractory, from a patient treated with antithyroid drugs. The receptors originated from a woman aged 35 to 49 with Graves disease.

This clonotype was seen at least ten times. This chain joins TRBV15 and TRBJ2-1; TRBD2 agrees at 7 bases. The CDR3 runs 14 residues. The germline CDR1 and CDR2 sequences are LNHNV and YYDKDF (reference sequence). J was trimmed by 7 bases and V by 1 base; bases with no gene match: 4. The CDR3 reads CATSRVGGLNEQFF. The CDR3 DNA reads TGTGCCACCAGCAGAGTTGGGGGACTAAATGAGCAGTTCTTC.

Only a few counts were recorded for this clonotype. It may be a read error: a sequence one base away is much more abundant. This sequence joins TRBV28 and TRBJ2-7; TRBD2 is a possible D gene (5 bases). CDR3 size: 15 residues. V lost 5 bases and J lost 0, with 14 bases in between. Germline lookup yields CDR1 MDHEN and CDR2 SYDVKM. The CDR3 protein is CASSLRGATSYEQYF. The CDR3, as DNA: TGTGCCAGCAGTCTTCGGGGAGCCACCTCCTACGAGCAGTACTTC.

The rearrangement joins TRBV3-1 to TRBJ2-5; TRBD2 aligns across 7 bases. The J call could be wrong; TRBJ2-1 is a better fit for the DNA end. Germline V lookup: CDR1 LGHDT, CDR2 YNNKEL (reference sequence). The CDR3 loop spans 15 amino acids. CDR3: CASSQGLAQTGEQFF. Written as DNA, the CDR3 is TGTGCCAGCAGCCAAGGACTAGCACAAACGGGTGAGCAGTTCTTC.

The sample holds many counts of this clonotype. The genes are TRBV28 and TRBJ2-7, with D tentatively TRBD1 (6 bases). There are 17 residues in the CDR3. Germline loops: CDR1 MDHEN, CDR2 SYDVKM. V gave up 4 bases and J gave up 4 bases, with 23 bases separating them. The CDR3 sequence is CASSSPSKQGRGYEQYF. The CDR3 nucleotides are TGTGCCAGCAGTTCCCCATCCAAACAGGGTAGAGGATACGAGCAGTACTTC.

The rearrangement joins TRBV5-1 to TRBJ2-2, with 9 bases identical to TRBD1. The CDR3 consists of 15 residues. V lost 8 bases and J lost 10; bases outside the gene matches: 15. Germline V gene data show CDR1 as SGHRS and CDR2 as YFSETQ. The CDR3 region has the DNA TGCGCCAGTCGTACCGGGACAGGGCCCTCCCAGGAGCTGTTTTTT. It yields the protein CASRTGTGPSQELFF.

This clonotype was counted a few times. The chain joins TRBV28 to TRBJ2-7; no definite D call. Trimming cost V 5 bases and J 3 bases, with 8 bases left between them. The CDR3 spans 12 residues. Germline CDR1 reads MDHEN; CDR2 reads SYDVKM. CDR3 DNA: TGTGCCAGCAGTCACACGTTCTACGAGCAGTACTTC. It translates to CASSHTFYEQYF.

The gene calls are TRBV6-1 and TRBJ2-5, with D tentatively TRBD1 or TRBD2 (6 bases each). Germline CDR1 reads MNHNS; CDR2 reads SASEGT. This CDR3 spans 18 amino acids. V was cut by 3 bases and J by 1 base, with 21 bases left in between. The CDR3, as DNA: TGTGCCAGCAGTGAGGTCCTTGAGGGGGGTGGGGGCCAAGAGACCCAGTACTTC. Its protein product is CASSEVLEGGGGQETQYF.

This clonotype occurred many times. The chain employs TRBV12-3 or TRBV12-4 and TRBJ1-5, with 7 bases identical to TRBD1. The CDR3 length is 15 residues. Unmatched junction bases numbered 12, after V lost 8 bases and J lost 5 bases. The CDR3 loop reads CASAQGGGWHQPQHF. The CDR3 DNA reads TGTGCCAGCGCGCAGGGGGGAGGGTGGCATCAGCCCCAGCATTTT.

This clonotype has a handful of counts. This rearrangement joins TRBV9 to TRBJ2-5; the D gene is possibly TRBD1 (5 bases). Trimming removed 2 bases from V and 5 bases from J, with 16 bases in between. CDR3 length equals 15 residues. Germline V gives CDR1 SGDLS, CDR2 YYNGEE. CDR3 in amino acids: CASSVEGVPGETQYF. The CDR3 bases are TGTGCCAGCAGCGTTGAAGGAGTACCAGGGGAGACCCAGTACTTC.

Ten or more counts support this clonotype. The chain has TRBV28 and TRBJ2-5, with D perhaps matching TRBD1 (5 bases). Trimming left V 3 bases short and J 4 bases short, with 15 bases between. The germline CDR1 and CDR2 sequences are MDHEN and SYDVKM. The CDR3 runs 15 residues. CDR3 DNA sequence: TGTGCCAGCAGTTTTTGGTCAGGTCAGGGAGAGACCCAGTACTTC. Its protein is CASSFWSGQGETQYF.

V and J are TRBV29-1 and TRBJ2-1; 9 nucleotides align to TRBD2. The germline V gene encodes CDR1 SQVTM and CDR2 ANQGSEA. Germline trimming cut 7 bases from V and 4 bases from J; bases unmatched to any gene: 8. The CDR3 is 14 amino acids. In nucleotides, the CDR3 is TGCAGCGCCATCACTAGCGGGTCGTACAATGAGCAGTTCTTC. Its translation is CSAITSGSYNEQFF.

This clonotype was recorded once. This likely reflects a read error, since a far larger clone is one base away. It is likely a read error, because the conserved phenylalanine at the end of the CDR3 is missing. The chain is built from TRBV6-5 and TRBJ2-7; 8 positions agree with TRBD2. Losses at the gene ends were 4 bases for V and 3 bases for J; bases not matched to a gene: 8. The CDR3 spans 15 residues. CDR1 and CDR2 from the germline V gene are MNHEY and SVGAGI. CDR3 protein: CASSSFGGGLYEQYL. The CDR3 DNA reads as TGTGCCAGCAGTTCCTTCGGGGGGGGCCTCTACGAGCAGTACCTC.

V is TRBV11-1 and J is TRBJ2-5, with D unclear. Germline values: CDR1 SGHAT, CDR2 FQDESV (reference sequence). Trimming removed 4 bases from V and 4 bases from J, with 13 bases in between. The CDR3 is 14 amino acids. The CDR3 loop reads CASSSRFSGETQYF. The CDR3 DNA sequence: TGTGCCAGCAGCTCCCGGTTTTCGGGAGAGACCCAGTACTTC.

Turning to this clonotype: A far larger clone is one base from this, pointing to a likely read error. The chain recombines TRBV28 with TRBJ1-6; no definite D call. CDR1 is MDHEN, CDR2 SYDVKM, per germline. This CDR3 has 14 amino acids. CDR3 DNA: TGTGCCAGCAGCTTAACGACAATTTCCTCTGAAGCTCTCTTT. It yields the protein CASSLTTISSEALF.

This clonotype was recorded a few times. The V gene is TRBV7-9, the J gene TRBJ2-7; the D gene is possibly TRBD1 (5 bases). There are 17 residues in the CDR3. Trimming stripped 5 bases from V and 0 bases from J, with 20 bases between. Germline loops: CDR1 SEHNR, CDR2 FQNEAQ (reference sequence). CDR3 protein: CASSTYRATASSYEQYF. CDR3 nucleotide sequence: TGTGCCAGCAGCACCTACCGGGCGACAGCGAGCTCCTACGAGCAGTACTTC.

This clonotype was observed many times. The chain employs TRBV28 and TRBJ1-1; D is perhaps TRBD1 (5 bases). Looked up from germline, CDR1 is MDHEN and CDR2 is SYDVKM. Between the trimmed V and J ends, which lost 3 bases and 3 bases, there was a span of 17 bases. CDR3 size: 16 residues. The chain's CDR3 is CASSLRDGGGDTEAFF. As DNA, the CDR3 is TGTGCCAGCAGTTTGCGCGACGGGGGGGGGGACACTGAAGCTTTCTTT.

This clonotype was seen a few times. The CDR3 DNA is TGCAGTGCTAGACCAGGGGTCCTCACGGGGACCCAGTACTTC. Its protein product is CSARPGVLTGTQYF. The V call is TRBV20-1, the J call TRBJ2-5; TRBD1 is a possible D gene (6 bases). CDR3 length: 14 amino acids. Germline V gene sequence: CDR1 DFQATT, CDR2 SNEGSKA (reference sequence). Trimming took off 2 bases at V and 7 bases at J, with 17 bases between the two ends.

This clonotype has only a few counts. The chain carries TRBV19 and TRBJ2-6; weak D call: TRBD1 (6 bases). Per germline, CDR1 LNHDA and CDR2 SQIVND (reference sequence). The V gene lost 5 bases and the J gene lost 0 bases, with 11 bases spanning the gap. This CDR3 contains 16 residues. The CDR3 sequence: CASSPQQGSGANVLTF. The CDR3, as DNA: TGTGCCAGTAGTCCTCAACAGGGCTCTGGGGCCAACGTCCTGACTTTC.

J is TRBJ2-7 and V is TRBV12-3 or TRBV12-4, with no clear D. V was clipped by 2 bases and J by 4 bases, with 6 bases between them. This CDR3 has 12 residues. The CDR3, as DNA: TGTGCCAGCAGTTTAAAACAATACGAGCAGTACTTC. This sequence encodes CASSLKQYEQYF.

The chain employs TRBV7-3 and TRBJ2-1, with 14 bases identical to TRBD2. Germline values: CDR1 SGHTA, CDR2 FQGTGA. CDR3 length equals 17 residues. V dropped 4 bases and J dropped 7; count of bases not matched to a gene: 9. The CDR3 here is CASSSGPGTSGRNEQFF. The CDR3 DNA is TGTGCCAGCAGCTCCGGACCCGGGACTAGCGGGAGAAATGAGCAGTTCTTC.

In this sample, this clonotype turned up many times. The rearrangement uses TRBV12-3 or TRBV12-4 and TRBJ1-5, with D possibly matching TRBD1 (6 bases). This CDR3 has 14 amino acids. The V end was cut by 4 bases, the J end by 6 bases, with 13 bases between. CDR3 nucleotides: TGTGCCAGCAGTTCAGCCTCGGACAGTCAGCCCCAGCATTTT. Translated, it gives CASSSASDSQPQHF.

This clonotype was picked up a small number of times. The chain uses TRBV6-1 and TRBJ1-4; D is unresolved. The length of the CDR3 is 13 residues. Trimming shortened V by 8 bases and J by 8 bases, and 15 bases separated the two germline ends. CDR1 is MNHNS, CDR2 SASEGT, per germline. CDR3: CASSGQLEEKLFF. DNA for the CDR3: TGTGCCAGCTCCGGCCAGCTCGAGGAAAAACTGTTTTTT.

This clonotype appeared a few times. V gene TRBV28 combines with J gene TRBJ2-2; 9 bases fit TRBD1. CDR1 and CDR2 (germline): MDHEN, SYDVKM. The CDR3 consists of 16 residues. The junction had 10 bases not matched to a gene; V was cut back by 6 bases and J by 5 bases. CDR3 region: CASSSPGTGRTGELFF. The CDR3 bases are TGTGCCAGCAGCTCCCCGGGGACAGGGCGGACCGGGGAGCTGTTTTTT.

This clonotype came up a few times. This chain connects TRBV7-6 to TRBJ2-4, with 9 nucleotides matching TRBD2. V gave up 1 base and J gave up 6 bases; unmatched junction bases: 4. The CDR3 is made up of 15 amino acids. Germline V gives CDR1 SGHVS, CDR2 FNYEAQ. The CDR3 loop is CASSLGAGGLNIQYF. In nucleotides, the CDR3 is TGTGCCAGCAGCTTAGGAGCGGGAGGCTTAAACATTCAGTACTTC.

As for this clonotype: A much larger clone sits a single nucleotide away, making a read error possible. The chain recombines TRBV28 with TRBJ2-7; D is perhaps TRBD2 (5 bases). This CDR3 has 13 amino acids. In germline, CDR1 is MDHEN, CDR2 SYDVKM. This CDR3 reads CTTSMRVPYEQYF. The CDR3 region has the DNA TGTACCACCTCAATGCGGGTACCCTACGAGCAGTACTTC.

The V gene is TRBV28, the J gene TRBJ2-1; 12 nucleotides align to TRBD2. V lost 2 bases to trimming and J lost 6 bases; unmatched junction nucleotides: 8. This CDR3 is built from 17 residues. Germline CDR1 MDHEN, CDR2 SYDVKM. The CDR3 protein is CASSLIPLAGGRNEQFF. The CDR3 DNA sequence: TGTGCCAGCAGTTTAATTCCTCTAGCGGGAGGGCGCAATGAGCAGTTCTTC.

Only a few counts were recorded for this clonotype. This sequence joins TRBV15 and TRBJ2-2; 15 nucleotides match TRBD2. Per germline, CDR1 LNHNV and CDR2 YYDKDF (reference sequence). Trimming cost V 3 bases and J 2 bases; bases outside gene matches: 7. This CDR3 spans 19 amino acids. Here the CDR3 reads CATSRGLAGGIINTGELFF. Here the CDR3 DNA reads TGTGCCACCAGCAGGGGACTAGCGGGAGGCATAATTAACACCGGGGAGCTGTTTTTT.

The J gene is TRBJ2-3, the V gene TRBV5-1; D is perhaps TRBD2 (6 bases). V lost 1 base and J 6 bases, leaving 18 bases between the germline ends. CDR3 length: 16 residues. CDR1 SGHRS and CDR2 YFSETQ come from the germline V gene. The DNA for the CDR3 is TGCGCCAGCAGCTTGACGAAGACTAGTATGATGGATACGCAGTATTTT. As protein: CASSLTKTSMMDTQYF. Using reference TRBV5-1 and TRBJ2-3 for the parts outside the CDR3, the full variable domain is KAGVTQTPRYLIKTRGQQVTLSCSPISGHRSVSWYQQTPGQGLQFLFEYFSETQRNKGNFPGRFSGRQFSNSRSEMNVSTLELGDSALYLCASSLTKTSMMDTQYFGPGTRLTVL.

This clonotype was counted at least ten times. This chain joins TRBV2 and TRBJ1-3; D is ambiguous. This CDR3 has 15 amino acids. The germline V gene encodes CDR1 SNHLY and CDR2 FYNNEI. V was shortened by 6 bases and J by 2 bases, with 14 bases between the two germline ends. The DNA of the CDR3 is TGTGCCAGCAGCGTGGACGGAACTCCTGGAAACACCATATATTTT. Residues: CASSVDGTPGNTIYF.

Notes on this clonotype: A much larger clonotype is one base distant, so this may be a read error. The CDR3 nucleotides read TGTGCCAGCAGCACCGGACTAGTGCAGACCCAGTACTTC. Translated, it gives CASSTGLVQTQYF. The V gene is TRBV7-8, the J gene TRBJ2-5; 7 bases align to TRBD2. V lost 5 bases, J lost 6 bases, and 6 bases stayed unmatched. Germline loops: CDR1 SGHVS, CDR2 FQNEAQ. The CDR3 loop spans 13 amino acids.